Each of the 30 T cell receptor beta chains below was sequenced from the same sample in a study of immune evolution from preneoplasia to lung adenocarcinoma. Method: immunoSEQ multiplex PCR; TCRdb's copy keeps in-frame clones and lacks some. The table records some 16,000 clones, 80% to 90% of them present only once. The specimen sequenced was FFPE invasive lung adenocarcinoma tissue. Source of these receptors: a person between 70 and 80 years old with invasive lung adenocarcinoma.

V is TRBV6-5 and J is TRBJ2-3; 8 nucleotides match TRBD1. The ends lost 6 bases at V and 0 bases at J; junction bases unmatched: 5. CDR1 and CDR2 (germline): MNHEY, SVGAGI. The CDR3 is 15 amino acids. CDR3 DNA: TGTGCCAGCAGAAGGACAGGGTCTAGCACAGATACGCAGTATTTT. The encoded protein is CASRRTGSSTDTQYF.

V and J are TRBV27 and TRBJ2-2; D unclear. The V and J ends lost 4 bases and 2 bases respectively, with 2 bases between them. The V gene's germline CDR1 is MNHEY and CDR2 SMNVEV (reference sequence). This CDR3 contains 12 residues. The CDR3 sequence is CASSSNTGELFF. The CDR3 DNA reads as TGTGCCAGCAGTTCTAACACCGGGGAGCTGTTTTTT.

The CDR3 here is CASSGQGRGYTF. CDR3 sequence (DNA): TGTGCCAGCAGTGGACAGGGACGGGGCTACACCTTC. The V call is TRBV6-5, the J call TRBJ1-2; 8 nucleotides match TRBD1. This CDR3 region has 12 residues. Looked up from germline, CDR1 is MNHEY and CDR2 is SVGAGI. J lost 8 bases, V lost 5 bases, and 4 bases had no gene match.

The table lists this clone with a few counts. The chain links TRBV30 to TRBJ2-7, with unresolved D. V shed 1 base and J shed 9 bases, with 16 bases lying between them. Germline loops: CDR1 GTSNPN, CDR2 SVGIG (reference sequence). The CDR3 covers 13 residues. CDR3 in amino acids: CAWSALLGRRQYF. The CDR3 DNA reads as TGTGCCTGGAGTGCCTTGCTGGGTCGTCGGCAGTACTTC.

The gene calls are TRBV27 and TRBJ2-1; D may match TRBD1 or TRBD2 (5 bases each). The ends were cut back, 0 bases at V and 3 bases at J, with 9 bases in the middle. The CDR3 is 15 amino acids. CDR1 and CDR2 (germline): MNHEY, SMNVEV (reference sequence). In DNA form, the CDR3 reads TGTGCCAGCAGTTTATCGAGGGGAAACTACAATGAGCAGTTCTTC. Protein: CASSLSRGNYNEQFF.

This chain uses TRBV20-1 with TRBJ2-7, with D tentatively TRBD1 (5 bases). The germline CDR1 and CDR2 sequences are DFQATT and SNEGSKA (reference sequence). The CDR3 has 11 amino acids. V lost 5 bases and J 6 bases, leaving 11 bases between the germline ends. CDR3 bases: TGCAGTGCTCTCCAGGGTTTCGAGCAGTACTTC. This translates into CSALQGFEQYF.

The genes are TRBV14 and TRBJ1-2; TRBD1 might be the D (5 bases). With 1 base removed from V and 1 base from J, the gap between germline ends came to 13 bases. CDR1 is SGHDN, CDR2 FVKESK, per germline. The CDR3 consists of 16 residues. Here the CDR3 reads CASSQVGGFGNYGYTF. The DNA for the CDR3 is TGTGCCAGCAGCCAAGTCGGGGGATTTGGTAACTATGGCTACACCTTC.

This clone was found a few times. Here the CDR3 DNA reads TGTGCCAGCACCCAGACCCCAGGGAACGGGGAGCTGTTTTTT. Translated: CASTQTPGNGELFF. The chain has TRBV6-4 and TRBJ2-2, with a possible D match to TRBD1 (5 bases). Per germline, CDR1 MRHNA and CDR2 SNTAGT. Trimming pared 7 bases from V and 7 bases from J, leaving 16 bases between. This CDR3 contains 14 residues.

The chain has TRBV7-3 and TRBJ1-2, with 7 bases lining up with TRBD1. CDR3 length equals 14 residues. The germline gives CDR1 SGHTA, CDR2 FQGTGA. V lost 1 base to trimming and J lost 7 bases; unmatched junction nucleotides: 6. CDR3 in DNA: TGTGCCAGCAGCTTAAACGCAGGGGGTGGTGGCTACACCTTC. Protein: CASSLNAGGGGYTF.

The chain links TRBV7-9 to TRBJ2-3; 8 bases match TRBD2. V trimming: 5 bases; J trimming: 6 bases; junction bases outside the gene matches: 13. Germline V lookup: CDR1 SEHNR, CDR2 FQNEAQ (reference sequence). The CDR3 is 16 residues long. In nucleotides, the CDR3 is TGTGCCAGCAGCCTACTTCAGACTGTAGCGGGGGATACGCAGTATTTT. This codes for CASSLLQTVAGDTQYF.

This rearrangement joins TRBV7-9 to TRBJ2-1; perhaps TRBD1 as D (5 bases). V lost 5 bases, J lost 10 bases, and 18 bases lay in between. CDR3 size: 14 residues. The germline CDR1 and CDR2 sequences are SEHNR and FQNEAQ (reference sequence). The CDR3 spells CASSPTPQVSEQFF. The CDR3, as DNA: TGTGCCAGCAGCCCAACTCCACAGGTCTCCGAGCAGTTCTTC.

CDR3: CASSIGSTNEQFF. For the CDR3, the DNA is TGTGCCAGTAGTATCGGGTCGACCAATGAGCAGTTCTTC. The genes are TRBV19 and TRBJ2-1; D call uncertain. CDR3 length: 13 residues. Germline-derived CDR1 and CDR2 are LNHDA and SQIVND (reference sequence). Trimming took 3 bases from V and 6 from J, leaving 9 bases between them.

J is TRBJ1-1 and V is TRBV4-1; the match to TRBD1 covers 7 bases. The CDR3 is 14 amino acids. Losses at the gene ends were 6 bases for V and 5 bases for J; bases not matched to a gene: 9. Per germline, CDR1 MGHRA and CDR2 YSYEKL. This CDR3 reads CASRPTGEGTEAFF. DNA of the CDR3: TGCGCCAGCAGGCCCACAGGGGAGGGAACTGAAGCTTTCTTT.

This chain links TRBV7-3 with TRBJ2-1; D is undetermined. Deletions cut 5 bases from V and 3 bases from J, with 8 bases between. Germline V gene data show CDR1 as SGHTA and CDR2 as FQGTGA. The CDR3 has 13 residues. This CDR3 reads CASSLSLYNEQFF. The CDR3 DNA reads TGTGCCAGCAGCCTAAGCCTCTACAATGAGCAGTTCTTC.

The gene calls are TRBV7-8 and TRBJ2-2; D is tentatively TRBD1 or TRBD2 (5 bases each). Germline V CDR1 and CDR2: SGHVS, FQNEAQ. Trimming removed 5 bases at V and 8 bases at J, with 18 bases between. There are 15 residues in the CDR3. The DNA for the CDR3 is TGTGCCAGCAGCACCTGGGACGGCTCCGTTGGGGAGCTGTTTTTT. Encoded protein: CASSTWDGSVGELFF.

This clone was counted a few times. This chain links TRBV18 with TRBJ1-3; TRBD1 is a possible D gene (6 bases). The V gene lost 2 bases and the J gene lost 4 bases, with 9 bases spanning the gap. Germline CDR1 KGHSH, CDR2 LQKENI. CDR3 length equals 14 residues. CDR3 protein: CASSPEQGGNTIYF. The CDR3, as DNA: TGTGCCAGCTCACCAGAACAGGGAGGAAACACCATATATTTT.

The chain is built from TRBV25-1 and TRBJ1-1; D unresolved. Germline-derived CDR1 and CDR2 are MGHDK and SYGVNS. Trimming took off 4 bases at V and 4 bases at J, with 13 bases between the two ends. This CDR3 comprises 14 residues. CDR3 loop: CASSGPSGSTEAFF. In nucleotides, the CDR3 is TGTGCCAGCAGTGGGCCTAGTGGTAGCACTGAAGCTTTCTTT.

The chain combines TRBV25-1 with TRBJ1-1, with a weak D call TRBD1 (5 bases). Germline-derived CDR1 and CDR2 are MGHDK and SYGVNS. The V and J ends lost 4 bases and 4 bases respectively, with 13 bases between them. The CDR3 consists of 14 residues. For the CDR3, the DNA is TGTGCCAGCAGTGGGTCGTCAGGGAGCACTGAAGCTTTCTTT. This gives the protein CASSGSSGSTEAFF.

The J gene is TRBJ1-5, the V gene TRBV9; the match to TRBD1 covers 8 bases. The CDR3 totals 15 residues. Germline assignment: CDR1 SGDLS and CDR2 YYNGEE. V dropped 3 bases and J dropped 5; count of bases not matched to a gene: 7. CDR3: CASSATGQGDQPQHF. For the CDR3, the DNA is TGTGCCAGCAGCGCCACTGGACAGGGTGATCAGCCCCAGCATTTT.

This sequence joins TRBV21-1 and TRBJ1-1. TRBV21-1 is tagged as a pseudogene. The length of the CDR3 is 13 residues. The CDR3 protein is CASSRFRNTEAFF. The CDR3 coding sequence is TGTGCCAGCAGCCGGTTTAGGAACACTGAAGCTTTCTTT.

V and J are TRBV15 and TRBJ1-2; 7 nucleotides align to TRBD1. Germline V gives CDR1 LNHNV, CDR2 YYDKDF (reference sequence). The V and J ends lost 2 bases and 3 bases, in that order; junction bases with no gene match: 9. CDR3 length: 16 amino acids. The DNA of the CDR3 is TGTGCCACCAGCAGACCTTCAGGGGGTTCGGACTATGGCTACACCTTC. As protein: CATSRPSGGSDYGYTF.

This sequence joins TRBV13 and TRBJ2-1, with 13 bases fitting TRBD2. The germline CDR1 and CDR2 sequences are PRHDT and FYEKMQ (reference sequence). Trimming took 4 bases from V and 4 from J; bases not matched to a gene: 7. The CDR3 runs to 17 residues. The CDR3 nucleotides read TGTGCCAGCAGCTCCAGACTAGCGGGGGGTTTTTACAATGAGCAGTTCTTC. It translates to CASSSRLAGGFYNEQFF.

Regarding this clone: The junction departs from germline at one end; a sequencing error may be responsible. V gene TRBV20-1 combines with J gene TRBJ1-2, with TRBD1 as a possible D gene (6 bases). CDR1 and CDR2 (germline): DFQATT, SNEGSKA (reference sequence). This CDR3 is 10 amino acids long. The chain's CDR3 is CSAYPGTIAF. Written as DNA, the CDR3 is TGCAGTGCGTATCCCGGGACAATCGCCTTC.

The CDR3 sequence is CASSPQGINEQYF. The CDR3 DNA is TGTGCCAGCTCACCACAGGGGATCAACGAGCAGTACTTC. The V call is TRBV18, the J call TRBJ2-7, with TRBD1 as a possible D gene (5 bases). V was shortened by 1 base and J by 5 bases, with 9 bases between the two germline ends. This CDR3 is built from 13 residues. From germline, CDR1 is KGHSH and CDR2 LQKENI.

J is TRBJ2-7 and V is TRBV28; 12 bases map to TRBD2. Germline assignment: CDR1 MDHEN and CDR2 SYDVKM. This CDR3 comprises 18 residues. Losses at the gene ends were 4 bases for V and 4 bases for J; bases not matched to a gene: 14. The CDR3 loop reads CASSSRRILAGGRYEQYF. DNA of the CDR3: TGTGCCAGCAGTTCGCGCCGAATACTAGCGGGAGGTCGGTACGAGCAGTACTTC.

This clone occurred once. V is TRBV2 and J is TRBJ2-7, with TRBD1 as a possible D gene (5 bases). The CDR3 runs to 15 residues. The V and J ends lost 1 base and 0 bases respectively, with 10 bases between them. CDR1 is SNHLY and CDR2 is FYNNEI in the germline V gene. In nucleotides, the CDR3 is TGTGCCAGCAGTGAAGGTCTGACAGACTCCTACGAGCAGTACTTC. As protein: CASSEGLTDSYEQYF.

This chain uses TRBV10-3 with TRBJ1-4; 9 nucleotides match TRBD1. The V gene end was trimmed by 2 bases and the J gene end by 8 bases; junction bases not matched to a gene: 3. The germline V gene encodes CDR1 ENHRY and CDR2 SYGVKD. The CDR3 is 14 amino acids. CDR3 in DNA: TGTGCCATCAGTGAGGGGACAGGGTGGGAAAAACTGTTTTTT. Protein sequence: CAISEGTGWEKLFF.

The chain is built from TRBV2 and TRBJ2-4, with D perhaps TRBD1 or TRBD2 (5 bases each). The CDR3 consists of 18 residues. The V end was cut by 0 bases, the J end by 0 bases, with 15 bases between. CDR1 is SNHLY, CDR2 FYNNEI, per germline. The DNA for the CDR3 is TGTGCCAGCAGTGAAGCTATAGTCGGTGGGGGAGCCAAAAACATTCAGTACTTC. This gives the protein CASSEAIVGGGAKNIQYF.

V usage is TRBV10-3 and J usage is TRBJ2-7, with D tentatively TRBD2 (5 bases). CDR1 and CDR2 (germline): ENHRY, SYGVKD. The ends were cut back, 2 bases at V and 4 bases at J, with 6 bases in the middle. This CDR3 region has 12 residues. CDR3: CAISERGYEQYF. The CDR3 DNA reads as TGTGCCATCAGTGAGCGGGGTTACGAGCAGTACTTC.

The chain has TRBV9 and TRBJ1-4; 8 bases are shared with TRBD1. Germline trimming cut 3 bases from V and 8 bases from J; bases unmatched to any gene: 9. This CDR3 spans 15 amino acids. Germline CDR1 is SGDLS and CDR2 is YYNGEE. The DNA for the CDR3 is TGTGCCAGCAGCGCAGAACAGGGGGGCGGAGAAAAACTGTTTTTT. Its protein product is CASSAEQGGGEKLFF. Complete variable domain (other parts from reference TRBV9 and TRBJ1-4): DSGVTQTPKHLITATGQRVTLRCSPRSGDLSVYWYQQSLDQGLQFLIQYYNGEERAKGNILERFSAQQFPDLHSELNLSSLELGDSALYFCASSAEQGGGEKLFFGSGTQLSVL.